This TCR beta chain was observed in a study of control samples from healthy donors and cancer patients. The sample holds one count of this clone. Only in-frame clones appear in the TCRdb table, and some are missing; sequencing was by immunoSEQ multiplex PCR. There are roughly 120,000 clones in the sample; over 85% occur only once, and more than 2% lies in the top ten. Input material: blood. This TCR came from a man aged 25-40 years in good health.

The CDR3 region is CASRTRDRTENTIYF. The DNA of the CDR3 is TGTGCCAGCAGAACCCGGGACAGGACCGAAAACACCATATATTTT. The genes are TRBV6-5 and TRBJ1-3; 8 bases agree with TRBD1. CDR3 length: 15 residues. Per germline, CDR1 MNHEY and CDR2 SVGAGI. Trimming at V came to 6 bases and at J to 6 bases, leaving 10 bases not matched to a gene.